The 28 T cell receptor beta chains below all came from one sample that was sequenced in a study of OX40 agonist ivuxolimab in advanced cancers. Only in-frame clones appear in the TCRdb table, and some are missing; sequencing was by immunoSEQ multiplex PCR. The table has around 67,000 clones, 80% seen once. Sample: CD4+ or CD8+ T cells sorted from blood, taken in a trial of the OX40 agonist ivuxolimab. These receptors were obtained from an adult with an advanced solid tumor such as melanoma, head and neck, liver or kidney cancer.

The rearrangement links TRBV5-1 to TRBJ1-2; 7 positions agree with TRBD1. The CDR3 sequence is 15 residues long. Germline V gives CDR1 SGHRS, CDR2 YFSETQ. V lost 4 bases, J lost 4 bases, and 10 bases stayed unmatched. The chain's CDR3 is CASSVGTAKSYGYTF. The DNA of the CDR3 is TGCGCCAGCAGCGTAGGGACAGCCAAGTCCTATGGCTACACCTTC.

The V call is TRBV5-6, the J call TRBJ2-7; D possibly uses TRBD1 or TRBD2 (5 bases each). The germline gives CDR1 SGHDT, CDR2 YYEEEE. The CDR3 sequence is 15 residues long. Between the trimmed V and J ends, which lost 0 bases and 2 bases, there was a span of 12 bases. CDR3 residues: CASSLAGPLPYEQYF. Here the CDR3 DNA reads TGTGCCAGCAGCTTGGCGGGACCCCTTCCCTACGAGCAGTACTTC.

The CDR3 DNA is TGTGCCAGCAGCTTCCTGAGGGACTATGGCTACACCTTC. Translating gives CASSFLRDYGYTF. The V and J genes are TRBV11-2 and TRBJ1-2; no definite D call. CDR1 is SGHAT, CDR2 FQNNGV, per germline. V lost 3 bases and J 3 bases, leaving 8 bases between the germline ends. This CDR3 has 13 amino acids.

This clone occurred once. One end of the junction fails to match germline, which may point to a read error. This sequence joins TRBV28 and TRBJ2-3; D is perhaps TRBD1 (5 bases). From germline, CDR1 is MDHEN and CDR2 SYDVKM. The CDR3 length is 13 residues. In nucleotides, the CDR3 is TGTGCCAGCCCTTTTAAGGAGAGACAGACCGTGGATTTT. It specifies CASPFKERQTVDF.

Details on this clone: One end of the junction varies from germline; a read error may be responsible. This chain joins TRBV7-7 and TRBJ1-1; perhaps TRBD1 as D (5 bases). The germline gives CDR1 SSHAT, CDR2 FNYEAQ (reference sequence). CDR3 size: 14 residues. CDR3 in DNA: TGTGCTAGCAGCTACTACCCAGGGCACCCTGAAGCTTTCTTT. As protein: CASSYYPGHPEAFF. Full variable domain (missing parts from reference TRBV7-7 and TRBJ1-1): GAGVSQSPRYKVTKRGQDVTLRCDPISSHATLYWYQQALGQGPEFLTYFNYEAQPDKSGLPSDRFSAERPEGSISTLTIQRTEQRDSAMYRCASSYYPGHPEAFFGQGTRLTVV.

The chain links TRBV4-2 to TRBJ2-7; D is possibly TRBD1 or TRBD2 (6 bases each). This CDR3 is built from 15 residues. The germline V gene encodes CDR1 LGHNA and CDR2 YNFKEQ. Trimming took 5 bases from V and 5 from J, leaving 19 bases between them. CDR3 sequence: CASSMAGQKNHEQYF. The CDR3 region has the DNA TGTGCCAGCAGCATGGCGGGACAAAAGAACCACGAGCAGTACTTC.

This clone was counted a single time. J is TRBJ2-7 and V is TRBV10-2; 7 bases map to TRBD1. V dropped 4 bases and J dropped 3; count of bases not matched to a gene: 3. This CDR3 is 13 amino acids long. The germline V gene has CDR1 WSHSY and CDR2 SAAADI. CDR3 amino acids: CASSGTGGYEQYF. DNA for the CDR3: TGCGCCAGCAGTGGGACAGGAGGCTACGAGCAGTACTTC.

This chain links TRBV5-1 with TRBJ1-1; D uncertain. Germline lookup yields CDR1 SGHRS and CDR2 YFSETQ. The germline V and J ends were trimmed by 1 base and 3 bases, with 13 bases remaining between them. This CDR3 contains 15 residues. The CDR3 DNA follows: TGCGCCAGCAGCTTGTATGGGTCGATGGACACTGAAGCTTTCTTT. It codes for CASSLYGSMDTEAFF.

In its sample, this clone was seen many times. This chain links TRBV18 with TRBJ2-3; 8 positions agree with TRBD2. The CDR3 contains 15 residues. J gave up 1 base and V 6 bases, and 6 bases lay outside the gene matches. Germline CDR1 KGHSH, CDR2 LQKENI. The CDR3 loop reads CASSRSGDGTDTQYF. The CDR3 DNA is TGTGCCAGCTCCCGTAGCGGGGATGGCACAGATACGCAGTATTTT.

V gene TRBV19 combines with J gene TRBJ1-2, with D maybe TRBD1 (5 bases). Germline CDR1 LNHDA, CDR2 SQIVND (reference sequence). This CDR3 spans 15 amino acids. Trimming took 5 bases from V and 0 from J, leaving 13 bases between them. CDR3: CASSGTASANYGYTF. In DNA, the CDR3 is TGTGCCAGTAGTGGGACGGCTTCAGCTAACTATGGCTACACCTTC.

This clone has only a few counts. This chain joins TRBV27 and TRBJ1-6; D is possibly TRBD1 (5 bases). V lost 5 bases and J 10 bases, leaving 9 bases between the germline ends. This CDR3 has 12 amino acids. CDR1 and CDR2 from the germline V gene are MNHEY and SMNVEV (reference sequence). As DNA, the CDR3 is TGTGCCAGCAGTACAGGTGGCTCACCCCTCCACTTT. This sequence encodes CASSTGGSPLHF.

In DNA, the CDR3 is TGCGCCAGCAGCTTGGGCCAGGGCCCCGGGGAGCTGTTTTTT. Translating it yields CASSLGQGPGELFF. The genes are TRBV5-1 and TRBJ2-2; the D gene is possibly TRBD1 (5 bases). The CDR3 totals 14 residues. The germline V gene encodes CDR1 SGHRS and CDR2 YFSETQ. V lost 0 bases, J lost 6 bases, and 9 bases lay in between.

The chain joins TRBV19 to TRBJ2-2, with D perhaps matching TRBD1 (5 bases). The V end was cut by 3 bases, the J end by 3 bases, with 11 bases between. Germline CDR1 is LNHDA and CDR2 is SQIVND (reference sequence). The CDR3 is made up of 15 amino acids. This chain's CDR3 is CASSIGAGYTGELFF. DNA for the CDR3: TGTGCCAGTAGTATTGGGGCAGGGTACACCGGGGAGCTGTTTTTT.

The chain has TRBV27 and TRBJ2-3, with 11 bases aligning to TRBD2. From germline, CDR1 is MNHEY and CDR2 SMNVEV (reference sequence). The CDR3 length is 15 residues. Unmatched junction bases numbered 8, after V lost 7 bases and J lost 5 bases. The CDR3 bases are TGTGCCAGCATCCGTAGCGGGGGGGCCGAAGATACGCAGTATTTT. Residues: CASIRSGGAEDTQYF.

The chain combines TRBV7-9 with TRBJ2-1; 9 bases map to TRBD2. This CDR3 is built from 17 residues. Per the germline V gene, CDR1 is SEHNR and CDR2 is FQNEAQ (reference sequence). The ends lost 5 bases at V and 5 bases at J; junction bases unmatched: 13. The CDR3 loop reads CASSPNSLAGFNNEQFF. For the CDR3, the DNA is TGTGCCAGCAGCCCGAACTCGCTAGCGGGGTTTAACAATGAGCAGTTCTTC.

The CDR3 DNA reads as TGCGCCAGCAGGAGGGACCTTACAGATACGCAGTATTTT. Amino acid sequence: CASRRDLTDTQYF. The rearrangement links TRBV10-1 to TRBJ2-3; either TRBD1 or TRBD2 may fit D (5 bases each). Germline CDR1 and CDR2: WNHNN and SYGVQD (reference sequence). The CDR3 loop spans 13 amino acids. Trimming shortened V by 6 bases and J by 3 bases, and 10 bases separated the two germline ends.

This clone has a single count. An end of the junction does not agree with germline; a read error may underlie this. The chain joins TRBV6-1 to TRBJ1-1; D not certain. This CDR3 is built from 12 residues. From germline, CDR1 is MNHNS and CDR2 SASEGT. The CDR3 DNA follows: TGTGCCAGCAGCGAAGTTTGGGGTGGGGCTTTCTTT. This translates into CASSEVWGGAFF.

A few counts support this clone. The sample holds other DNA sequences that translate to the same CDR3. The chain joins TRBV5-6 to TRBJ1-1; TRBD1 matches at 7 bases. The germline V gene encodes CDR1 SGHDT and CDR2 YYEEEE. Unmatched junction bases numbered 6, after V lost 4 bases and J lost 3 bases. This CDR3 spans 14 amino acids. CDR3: CASSVGQSDTEAFF. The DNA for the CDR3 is TGTGCCAGCAGCGTGGGACAGTCAGACACTGAAGCTTTCTTT.

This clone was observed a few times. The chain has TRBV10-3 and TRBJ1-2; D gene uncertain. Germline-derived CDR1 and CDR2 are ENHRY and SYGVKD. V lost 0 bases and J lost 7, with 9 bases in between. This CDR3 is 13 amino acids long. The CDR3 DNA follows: TGTGCCATCAGTGAGTCCGGGGAAGGTGGCTACACCTTC. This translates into CAISESGEGGYTF.

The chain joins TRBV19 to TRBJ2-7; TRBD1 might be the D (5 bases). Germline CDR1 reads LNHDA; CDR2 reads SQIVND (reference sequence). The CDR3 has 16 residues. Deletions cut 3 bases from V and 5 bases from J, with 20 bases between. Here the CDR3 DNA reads TGTGCCAGTAGTATGGGGCCCAGAGCAGGTGGGAACGAGCAGTACTTC. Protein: CASSMGPRAGGNEQYF.

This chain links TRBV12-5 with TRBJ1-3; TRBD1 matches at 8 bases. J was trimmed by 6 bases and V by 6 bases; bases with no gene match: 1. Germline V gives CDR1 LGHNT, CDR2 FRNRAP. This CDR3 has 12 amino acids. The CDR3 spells CASGQGANTIYF. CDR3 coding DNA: TGTGCTAGTGGGCAGGGGGCAAACACCATATATTTT.

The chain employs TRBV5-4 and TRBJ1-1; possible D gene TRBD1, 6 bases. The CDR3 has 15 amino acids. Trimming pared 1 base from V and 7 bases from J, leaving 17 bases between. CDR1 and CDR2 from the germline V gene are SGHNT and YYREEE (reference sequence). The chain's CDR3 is CASSLSSTGEDEAFF. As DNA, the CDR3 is TGTGCCAGCAGCTTGTCATCGACAGGCGAAGATGAAGCTTTCTTT.

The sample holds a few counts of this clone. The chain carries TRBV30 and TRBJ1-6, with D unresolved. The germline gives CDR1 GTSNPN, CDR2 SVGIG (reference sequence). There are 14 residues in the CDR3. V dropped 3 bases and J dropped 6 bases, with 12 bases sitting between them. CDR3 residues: CAWSGSLLNSPLHF. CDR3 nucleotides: TGTGCCTGGAGCGGCTCTCTGCTTAATTCACCCCTCCACTTT.

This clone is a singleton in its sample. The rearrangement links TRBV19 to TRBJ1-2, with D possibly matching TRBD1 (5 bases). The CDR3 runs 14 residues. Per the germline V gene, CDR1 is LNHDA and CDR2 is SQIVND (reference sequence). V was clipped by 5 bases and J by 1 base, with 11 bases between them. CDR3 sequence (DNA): TGTGCCAGTAGTGCACGACAGCTTAACTATGGCTACACCTTC. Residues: CASSARQLNYGYTF.

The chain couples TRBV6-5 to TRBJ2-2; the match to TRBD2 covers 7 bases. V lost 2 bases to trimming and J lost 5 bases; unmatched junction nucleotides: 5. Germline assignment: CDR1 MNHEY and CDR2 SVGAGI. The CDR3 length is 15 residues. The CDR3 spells CASSYRTSGTGELFF. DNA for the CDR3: TGTGCCAGCAGTTACCGGACTAGTGGTACCGGGGAGCTGTTTTTT.

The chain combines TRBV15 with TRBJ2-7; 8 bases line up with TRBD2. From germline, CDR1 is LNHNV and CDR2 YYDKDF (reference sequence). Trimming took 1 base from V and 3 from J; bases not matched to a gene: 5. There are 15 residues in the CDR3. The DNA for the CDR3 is TGTGCCACCAGCAGAGTGGAAGCGGGGGACTACGAGCAGTACTTC. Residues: CATSRVEAGDYEQYF.

The DNA for the CDR3 is TGTGCCAGCAGTGAAGTGGGGGCTCGGACCGGGGAGCTGTTTTTT. Residues: CASSEVGARTGELFF. The chain carries TRBV6-1 and TRBJ2-2, with a weak D call TRBD1 (6 bases). V was pared by 1 base and J by 5 bases, with 11 bases between. Per germline, CDR1 MNHNS and CDR2 SASEGT. CDR3 length equals 15 residues.

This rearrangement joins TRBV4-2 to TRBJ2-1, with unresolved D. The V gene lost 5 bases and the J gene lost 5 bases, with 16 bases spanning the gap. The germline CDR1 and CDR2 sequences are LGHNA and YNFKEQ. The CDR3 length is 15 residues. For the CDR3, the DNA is TGTGCCAGCAGCTATCAAGGTGAGCTAGACAATGAGCAGTTCTTC. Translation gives CASSYQGELDNEQFF.